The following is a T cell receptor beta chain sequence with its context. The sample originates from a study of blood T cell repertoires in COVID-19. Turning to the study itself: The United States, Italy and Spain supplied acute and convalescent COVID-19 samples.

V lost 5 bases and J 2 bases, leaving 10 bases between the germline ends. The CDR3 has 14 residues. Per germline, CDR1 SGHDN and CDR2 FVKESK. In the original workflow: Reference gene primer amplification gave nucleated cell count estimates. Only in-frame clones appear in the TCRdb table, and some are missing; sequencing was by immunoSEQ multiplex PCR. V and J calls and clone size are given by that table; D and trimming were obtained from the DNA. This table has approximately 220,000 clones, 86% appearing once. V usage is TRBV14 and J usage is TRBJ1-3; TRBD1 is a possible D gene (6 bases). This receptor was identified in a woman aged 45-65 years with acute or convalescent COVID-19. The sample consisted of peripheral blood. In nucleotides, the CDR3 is TGTGCCAGCAGCGCCGCAGGGGCTGGAAACACCATATATTTT. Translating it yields CASSAAGAGNTIYF.